This TCR beta chain was identified in a study of cytomegalovirus exposure and HLA in healthy donors (dated by TCRdb to about 2017). Regarding the study in general: In an earlier analysis of under 750 of the donors, 276 Gb of sequence data and 120 million or so unique TCR beta sequences from about 179 million T cells were reported. Typing coverage varied by locus: roughly 629-640 donors for A, B, C, DRB1 and DQB1; approximately 500 for DQA1; 606 for DPA1; 400 to 480 for DPB1. The genetic ancestry cluster associated with self-reported Caucasian donors included about 84% of the roughly 410 genotyped donors. Using immunosequencing, the study profiled T cell repertoires from 666 subjects and related those repertoires to cytomegalovirus serostatus. Genome-wide SNP genotypes for about 60% of the 666 donors were used in a later genetic analysis, which treated that subset as a discovery cohort. High-throughput TCR immunosequencing, statistical association of individual TCRs with disease status, and machine learning were combined to predict cytomegalovirus infection status. In the later analysis, no new phenotypic data were used to find candidate immune exposures; instead, reliance was placed on TCR beta sequences and their occurrence across donors. The study aimed to test whether signatures of past pathogen exposure could be identified by cataloging public T cell receptors. HLA typing included class I and class II loci at four-digit resolution. About 300 gigabases of sequencing data and 70 million to 100 million unique TCR sequences made up an early release that covered about 640 HLA-typed donors. A separate validation cohort of approximately 130 different subjects was used in addition to the roughly 700-subject first cohort. An earlier analysis of a few hundred of the donors applied high-throughput TCR beta sequencing to assess whether each TCR beta V gene segment acted as functional or pseudogenic. Donor age, sex, ethnicity and CMV serostatus were compiled alongside the repertoire data. Every discovery cohort repertoire had been produced on one sequencing platform. Among approximately 370 genotyped donors of the cohort, an average of approximately 240,000 unique TCR beta nucleotide sequences was sequenced per donor, of which about 19% were non-productive. A later analysis re-examined previously published TCR beta repertoires from hundreds of donors and added high-resolution HLA genotyping to investigate patterns of TCR occurrence. A few DR-DQ haplotypes were treated as single units for association and clustering because of strong linkage in the cohort. Findings and caveats that apply to the study as a whole: A later analysis found that most CMV-associated TCR beta chains appeared HLA-restricted, with HLA associations seemingly driven largely by CMV exposure. The sequencing pipeline was judged likely to have produced a cluster of highly shared sequence variants as a technical artifact. V-gene and J-gene trimming of TCR beta chains was associated with a missense DCLRE1C variant in a later genetic analysis, and the association was replicated in an independent cohort. The study listed 150 to 200 TCR beta chains as associated with cytomegalovirus. The only immune exposure information available for the cohort was CMV serostatus. A later genetic analysis reported fewer N-insertions in productive TCRs among donors in an Asian-associated ancestry cluster than the roughly 700-donor mean. According to a later analysis, TCR association rates differed among HLA loci, with DRB1 alleles showing the most associated TCRs and HLA-C alleles showing the fewest. Because counts were too low, more than 15 rarely observed V segments, including chromosome 9 orphons, were excluded from the earlier analysis of a few hundred of the donors. This cohort had only TCR beta chains sequenced, and the lack of alpha or paired-chain data limited which features could be detected. Broadly in line with IMGT annotations, most TCR beta V segments showed up in productive rearrangements about 90% or about 30% of the time in an earlier analysis of several hundred of the donors. A further reported finding was that TCR beta sequences accurately predicted the HLA-A and HLA-B alleles for most subjects in the first cohort. Correlated functional status among segregating V segments might be attributable to linkage disequilibrium, but an unknown experimental factor could not be ruled out. A later analysis associated around 16,000 TCR beta sequences with specific HLA alleles at a false discovery rate of 0.05. While some public TCRs were present in many individuals, most TCR sequences turned up only very rarely across donors. In a later analysis, several top co-occurrence clusters were reported to appear linked to parvovirus B19, influenza, CMV and Epstein-Barr virus. In vitro tests confirmed that a few of the cytomegalovirus-associated TCR beta chains recognize cytomegalovirus antigens. Some IMGT-functional V segments, including TRBV6-2 and TRBV6-3, could not be distinguished by the 87-base-pair reads and were therefore excluded. The authors suggested that the approach could potentially be extended to other disease states and immunological phenotypes. Compared with equally common non-associated chains, HLA-associated TCR beta chains in a later analysis were more clonally expanded and had lower generation probabilities. When HLA alleles, especially DR and DQ, strongly co-occurred, TCR associations were difficult to assign to individual alleles. The presence/absence analyses assumed that sequencing depth was roughly uniform across donors, and that assumption may not be true. In both the original and validation cohorts, the classifier was reported to diagnose cytomegalovirus status with high specificity and sensitivity. Because some donors lacked HLA typing at each locus, the association tests relied only on the typed subset.

The cohort consisted of 666 healthy bone marrow donors. All cohort members were sampled while nominally healthy, although unrecorded immune exposures were likely present. The donor tested CMV seropositive, placing the donor among the 289 seropositive members of the cohort. Each donor provided a peripheral blood sample, and peripheral blood mononuclear cells were used for TCR beta sequencing. Genomic DNA extraction from the blood cell samples was performed with the Qiagen DNeasy Blood Extraction Kit. A note on this clone: It has no known antigen specificity. Base qualities were left out, and no much larger clone turns up one base away.

The library was generated by the immunoSEQ multiplex PCR assay. A mixture of 60 forward primers for TCR Vbeta segments and 13 reverse primers for TCR Jbeta segments was used in the multiplex PCR. The CDR3 region of rearranged TCR beta genes was amplified from genomic DNA with a multiplex PCR assay. The Illumina HiSeq System was used to sequence the amplified TCR beta libraries as 87-base-pair reads. The original pipeline was this. A later analysis counted tens of millions of unique TCR beta chains across the 650 to 700 repertoires, and roughly 9.9 million of these chains were shared by at least two donors. Raw reads were error-corrected and collapsed into unique sequences by a nearest-neighbor algorithm in which closely related sequences were merged to remove PCR and sequencing errors. CDR3 sequences were aligned to IMGT reference sequences to assign V, D and J gene segments. For a sequence to be retained, at least a six-nucleotide match to both a V gene segment and a J gene segment was required. A rearrangement counted as productive if the CDR3 had no stop codons and remained in frame with V and J, and every other rearrangement counted as non-productive. Following IMGT convention, CDR3 was defined as the stretch from the second conserved V-encoded cysteine to the conserved J-encoded phenylalanine. In an earlier analysis of 550 to 650 of the donors, sequences lacking an unambiguous match to a single V gene segment were excluded. In an earlier analysis of 587 of the donors, a V segment was called functional when productive rearrangements were above 56.7%, and segregating when the standard deviation between donors exceeded 5%. A statistical classification framework was built to diagnose cytomegalovirus status from the catalog of TCR beta chain sequences. V and J gene assignment, in a later analysis, came from comparing TCR nucleotide sequences with IMGT/GENE-DB human TR gene sequences. The TCRdist pipeline was used in a later analysis to assign CDR3 sequences and most-parsimonious VDJ recombination scenarios. A later analysis defined each TCR beta chain by its CDR3 amino acid sequence plus V-gene family, and excluded reads lacking a unique V-gene family. As a way to deal with suspected cross-contamination and a sequencing artifact, a later analysis dropped approximately 590 nucleotide sequences that were highly shared and had low generation probability. A later analysis calculated a clonal expansion index for each public chain from normalized within-repertoire ranks of inferred template counts. Generation probabilities in a later analysis came from a VDJ recombination model fitted to out-of-frame rearrangements, and those results were checked against IGoR. In a later analysis, hypergeometric tests were used to score TCR-TCR, TCR-HLA and TCR-CMV co-occurrence, with a repertoire-size bias correction applied to TCR pairs. To estimate false discovery rates, a later analysis permuted the HLA or CMV assignments 20 times. In a later analysis, co-occurring TCRs were grouped using DBSCAN, and TCRdist sequence similarity was added for clustering within HLA-allele-positive subsets. Co-occurrence clustering excluded repertoires with fewer than 30,000 or more than 120,000 public chains, plus five with anomalous nucleotide sharing. TCRdb took this table from immuneACCESS and kept in-frame rearrangements with V and J called. Such tables lack part of the clones; where checked against another copy, unresolved V genes explain under half of the gap, and the rest is unexplained. V and J calls and clone size are as listed in that table; D and trimming were resolved from the DNA. Present in this sample are approximately 77,000 clones, roughly two thirds of which were seen just once. The ten biggest clones cover around 4.7% of the sample.

The cysteine opens and the phenylalanine closes a CDR3 of 12 amino acids. The DNA shown is the 36-base CDR3, in frame from base 1. At the junction V is shortened by 6 bases and J by 5 bases, with 9 bases in between. Based on the germline V gene, the CDR1 and CDR2 sequences are KGHSH and LQKENI. The clonotype comes from a man aged 55 to 69 in good health and CMV-seropositive. Sequenced material: PBMCs. The chain uses TRBV18 and TRBJ2-3; a tentative D match to TRBD1 spans 5 bases. At the DNA level, the sequence is TGTGCCAGCTCGCCCCAGGGAGATACGCAGTATTTT. This translates into CASSPQGDTQYF.